This T cell receptor (beta chain) derives from a study of Graves' ophthalmopathy and Graves' hyperthyroidism. Amplifying from RNA transcripts, the study obtained TCR beta CDR3 regions. Second-round multiplex PCR came after a first-round RT-PCR that employed HTBI primers. TCRdb processed the multiplex PCR reads anew with MiXCR; each CDR3 protein has one entry. The sample shows 650,000 to 900,000 distinct CDR3 sequences, around 40% of them seen only once. CDR1 and CDR2 (germline): SGHRS, YFSETQ. This CDR3 is 16 amino acids long. The V and J ends lost 5 bases and 1 base, in that order; junction bases with no gene match: 8.

Source material: peripheral blood. The TCR comes from an adult man with Graves' ophthalmopathy. V and J are TRBV5-1 and TRBJ1-1, with 10 bases lining up with TRBD1. CDR3 nucleotide sequence: TGCGCCAGCAGTTCGGGACAGGGGATGGGGAACACTGAAGCTTTCTTT. Residues: CASSSGQGMGNTEAFF.